The source of this TCR beta chain is a study of beta chain features in type 1 diabetes (dated by TCRdb to between 2018 and 2020). With regard to the full study: No differences in mean age, gender distribution, total cell number or subset yield were found between patients and healthy donors. In the study, recently diagnosed type 1 diabetes patients and matched healthy donors were compared on the TCRB repertoires of their sorted circulating CD4+ T cell subsets. Whereas all 30 or so donors provided naive and central memory subsets, regulatory and stem cell-like memory subsets were isolated from just 8 patients and roughly eight healthy donors. A total of roughly 98,000,000 sorted cells were examined across all samples, and RNA yield correlated strongly with the number of cells per subset. Overall study outcomes, separate from this receptor: Because cDNA rather than genomic DNA was sequenced, highly expressing activated cells could have been over-represented, although no difference in activation and CD3 levels was found between groups. Only small numbers of individuals were included in the HLA sub-analyses, which left unresolved whether HLA type had any influence on TCRB rearrangement. Type 1 diabetes patients showed a moderate but significant shortening of TCRB CDR3 length in all four CD4+ subsets. PCR may preferentially amplify shorter templates, but because patient and control samples were amplified and corrected together, any resulting skew would affect both groups equally. The naive, central memory and regulatory TCRB repertoires appeared to resemble one another more closely among patients than among healthy donors. Patients with type 1 diabetes made fewer insertions and deleted more nucleotides at VDJ recombination sites, implying thymic rearrangement abnormalities.

All of the isolated RNA was reverse transcribed with the High Capacity cDNA Reverse Transcription Kit, so expressed TCRB transcripts were sequenced. Naive, central memory and regulatory T cell samples underwent deep immunoSEQ sequencing, averaging around 3.6 million total reads per sample. Sorted cells were lysed in RLT buffer and RNA was extracted with DNase-treated RNeasy Micro or Mini kits, depending on cell number. Each cell subset was processed on its own to prevent cross-contamination, while patient and healthy donor samples were processed together. Using the immunoSEQ multiplex PCR, TCRB sequences were amplified from cDNA into 87-bp fragments spanning the CDR3 region. Sequencing of the amplicons was done on the Illumina HiSeq platform. Per the source publication's procedure: Synthetic template baselines were used to correct PCR bias computationally, reads within Hamming distance 2 were collapsed together, and singletons that could not be merged were discarded. Reads were aligned against IMGT to assign V, D and J genes, CDR3 length and insertions or deletions at six rearrangement sites. Within each subset, clonotype counts were normalized to the number of sorted cells before true diversity and Gini coefficients were calculated with the tcR R package. The overlap coefficient, calculated on TCRB nucleotide sequences, was used to quantify repertoire sharing. Out-of-frame TCRB sequences from naive cells were analyzed to stand in for the pre-selection repertoire. TCRdb stores this immuneACCESS table with in-frame sequences only. Part of the clones is absent; in the studies checked, under half of the shortfall reflects unresolved V genes, and no reason is known for the rest. The V and J calls and clone size were taken over from that table, and D and trimming were inferred from the DNA. Recorded for this sample are around 400,000 clones; around 13% of them occurred a single time. The ten most abundant clones make up around 0.02% of the sample.

CDR1 LGHNA and CDR2 YSLEER are derived from the germline V gene. The V and J ends are trimmed by 4 bases and 9 bases, leaving 10 bases between them. The CDR3 holds 12 amino acids from the cysteine to the phenylalanine. Kept here is only the CDR3 DNA, which spans 36 bases and is read in frame from base 1. From each donor, a single peripheral blood sample of 95 to 150 mL on average was drawn into heparinised tubes. Naive, central memory, regulatory and stem cell-like memory CD4+ T cells were sorted on a BD FACSAria II using a panel including CD45RO, CCR7, CD25, CD127, CD95 and CD27. All sorted populations exceeded 95% purity. Right away, PBMCs were isolated by Lymphoprep density gradient centrifugation and were stained directly, with no culture step. So that batch effects would be minimized, each experiment stained and sorted samples in pairs, pairing one healthy donor with one patient. On this clone itself: No cognate antigen has been identified for it. Base qualities were left out, and no much larger clone turns up one base away.

This sequence was found in a young man in good health. Recombination connected TRBV4-3 to TRBJ2-1; 6 matching bases give a weak D call of TRBD2. The sequencing sample was made of naive CD4+ T cells from blood. Interpreted using the paper, the cell subset or site label stands for: true naive CD4+ T cells. The CDR3 is CASSPSVGEQFF. The bases are TGCGCCAGCAGCCCTAGCGTCGGTGAGCAGTTCTTC.